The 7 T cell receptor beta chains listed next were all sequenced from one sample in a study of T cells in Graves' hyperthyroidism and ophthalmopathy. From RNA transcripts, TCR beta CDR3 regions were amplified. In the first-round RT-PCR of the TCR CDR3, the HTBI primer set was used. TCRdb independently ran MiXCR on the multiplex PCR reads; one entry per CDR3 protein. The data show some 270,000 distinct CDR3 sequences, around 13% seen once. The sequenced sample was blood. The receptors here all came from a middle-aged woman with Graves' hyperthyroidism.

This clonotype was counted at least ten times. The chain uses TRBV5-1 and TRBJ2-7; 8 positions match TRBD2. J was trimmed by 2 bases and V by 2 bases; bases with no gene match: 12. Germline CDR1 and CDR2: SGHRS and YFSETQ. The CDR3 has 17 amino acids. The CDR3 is CASSLREIAREAYEQYF. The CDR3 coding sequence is TGCGCCAGCAGCTTAAGGGAGATAGCGCGGGAGGCCTACGAGCAGTACTTC.

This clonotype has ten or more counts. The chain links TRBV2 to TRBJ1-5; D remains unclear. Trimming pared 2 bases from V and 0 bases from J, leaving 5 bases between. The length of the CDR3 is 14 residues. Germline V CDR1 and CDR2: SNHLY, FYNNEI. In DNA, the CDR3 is TGTGCCAGCAGTGAAACAGTTAGCAATCAGCCCCAGCATTTT. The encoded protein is CASSETVSNQPQHF.

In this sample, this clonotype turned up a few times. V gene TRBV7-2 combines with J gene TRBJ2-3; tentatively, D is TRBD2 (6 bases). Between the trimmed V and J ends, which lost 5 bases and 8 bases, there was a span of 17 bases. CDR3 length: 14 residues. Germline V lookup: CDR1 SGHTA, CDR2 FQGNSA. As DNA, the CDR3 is TGTGCCAGCAGCCCTAGCCCGGGGAGGCTTACGCAGTATTTT. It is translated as CASSPSPGRLTQYF.

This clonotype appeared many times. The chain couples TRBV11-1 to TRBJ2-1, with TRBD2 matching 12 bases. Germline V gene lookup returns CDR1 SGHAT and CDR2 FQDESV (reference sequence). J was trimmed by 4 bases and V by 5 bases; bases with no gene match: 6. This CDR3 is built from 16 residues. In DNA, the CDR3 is TGTGCCAGCAGCCACCCGACTAGCGGGAGTTACAATGAGCAGTTCTTC. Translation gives CASSHPTSGSYNEQFF.

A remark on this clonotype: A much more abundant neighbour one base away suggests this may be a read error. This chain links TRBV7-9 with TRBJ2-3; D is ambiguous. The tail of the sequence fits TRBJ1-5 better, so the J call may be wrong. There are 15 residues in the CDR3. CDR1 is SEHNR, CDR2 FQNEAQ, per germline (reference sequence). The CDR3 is CASSSAAGSTDTQHF. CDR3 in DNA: TGTGCCAGCAGTTCTGCCGCGGGGAGCACAGATACGCAGCATTTT.

CDR3 DNA: TGTGCCAGTAGGCAAGGGACAGGGGGCCCCTCCGAGCAGTACTTC. This codes for CASRQGTGGPSEQYF. The chain links TRBV19 to TRBJ2-7; TRBD1 aligns across 12 bases. CDR3 length: 15 residues. Germline V CDR1 and CDR2: LNHDA, SQIVND (reference sequence). Unmatched junction bases numbered 9, after V lost 6 bases and J lost 6 bases.

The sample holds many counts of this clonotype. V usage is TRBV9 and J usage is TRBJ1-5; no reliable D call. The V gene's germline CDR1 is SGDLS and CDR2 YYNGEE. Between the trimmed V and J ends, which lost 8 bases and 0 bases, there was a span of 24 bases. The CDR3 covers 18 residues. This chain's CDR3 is CARSCVEVGGYSNQPQHF. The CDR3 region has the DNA TGTGCCAGGTCGTGTGTAGAGGTAGGAGGGTATAGCAATCAGCCCCAGCATTTT.